The rows below give T cell receptor beta chains drawn from one sample of a study of glioma-infiltrating T cells after dendritic cell vaccination. Measured with immunoSEQ multiplex PCR; TCRdb has only the in-frame clones, and not every one. The sample records more than 85,000 clones, nearly 90% being singletons. The sample was blood, taken after dendritic cell vaccination. The receptor source for this set is a human donor with glioblastoma. CDR3s include the opening cysteine and the closing phenylalanine or tryptophan. D genes are given only for firm matches. The size field is filled for only some rows; it gives once, few, many or a size class.

j_call d_call v_call clone_size cdr3_aa cdr3_nt
TRBJ2-7 TRBD2 TRBV9 - CASSGSGSSYEQYF TGTGCCAGCAGCGGGAGCGGGAGCTCCTACGAGCAGTACTTC
TRBJ1-1 TRBD1 TRBV7-8 - CASSQTGGLIAEAFF TGTGCCAGCAGCCAAACAGGGGGACTCATTGCTGAAGCTTTCTTT
TRBJ2-7 TRBD1 TRBV27 - CASSPTGGTGEQYF TGTGCCAGCAGTCCCACAGGGGGAACGGGCGAGCAGTACTTC
TRBJ1-5 TRBD1 TRBV19 - CASNPGGSNQPQHF TGTGCCAGTAATCCAGGGGGCAGCAATCAGCCCCAGCATTTT
TRBJ2-2 - TRBV9 - CASSVNSVNTGELFF TGTGCCAGCAGCGTAAATAGCGTGAACACCGGGGAGCTGTTTTTT
TRBJ2-6 - TRBV30 - CAWIPPAVSGANVLTF TGTGCCTGGATCCCCCCGGCGGTCTCTGGGGCCAACGTCCTGACTTTC
TRBJ1-2 - TRBV19 medium-sized CASTVRGVYGYTF TGTGCCAGTACCGTTAGGGGCGTCTATGGCTACACCTTC
TRBJ1-2 - TRBV19 - CASTPLGFYGYTF TGTGCCAGTACCCCCCTGGGCTTCTATGGCTACACCTTC
TRBJ1-2 - TRBV6-1 - CASSDKPLNYGYTF TGTGCCAGCAGTGACAAGCCTCTGAACTATGGCTACACCTTC
TRBJ2-1 - TRBV6-6 - CASSYLADDYNEQFF TGTGCCAGCAGTTACCTAGCTGATGATTACAATGAGCAGTTCTTC
TRBJ2-1 TRBD2 TRBV6-4 - CASSGYGGGEQFF TGTGCCAGCAGTGGTTACGGGGGGGGAGAGCAGTTCTTC
TRBJ2-3 TRBD1 TRBV4-2 - CASSQFPGQTSTDTQYF TGTGCCAGCAGCCAATTCCCGGGACAGACTAGCACAGATACGCAGTATTTT
TRBJ1-4 - TRBV27 few CASKRRQELNEKLFF TGTGCCAGCAAACGAAGACAGGAACTTAATGAAAAACTGTTTTTT
TRBJ2-1 TRBD2 TRBV19 - CASSNSGIKNEQFF TGTGCCAGTAGCAATAGCGGGATAAAGAATGAGCAGTTCTTC
TRBJ1-2 - TRBV2 - CASRAGSYGYTF TGTGCCAGCAGGGCCGGGTCCTATGGCTACACCTTC
TRBJ1-2 - TRBV20-1 - CSARVDYGYTF TGCAGTGCTAGAGTCGACTATGGCTACACCTTC
TRBJ2-7 TRBD2 TRBV6-6 - CASIANAGTRVYEQYF TGTGCCAGCATTGCCAATGCCGGGACTAGGGTCTACGAGCAGTACTTC
TRBJ1-1 - TRBV30 - CAWSSGWTFF TGTGCCTGGAGTTCAGGGTGGACTTTCTTT
TRBJ1-3 - TRBV7-8 - CASSPSSGNTIYF TGTGCCAGCAGCCCCTCGAGTGGAAACACCATATATTTT
TRBJ1-6 - TRBV30 - CAWREEGRGSPLYF TGTGCCTGGCGTGAGGAAGGTCGCGGTTCACCCCTCTACTTT
TRBJ1-5 - TRBV19 - CASSMAGQSDQPQHF TGTGCCAGTAGTATGGCAGGTCAATCGGATCAGCCCCAGCATTTT
TRBJ2-1 - TRBV6-1 once CASSTGTNLGGEQFF TGTGCCAGCAGTACAGGAACTAACCTCGGCGGTGAGCAGTTCTTC
TRBJ1-2 - TRBV4-1 - CASSQYSTSNYGYTF TGCGCCAGCAGCCAATACAGTACTTCTAACTATGGCTACACCTTC
TRBJ2-1 TRBD2 TRBV4-1 few CASSPPAGGPGEQFF TGCGCCAGCAGCCCCCCAGCGGGGGGGCCAGGTGAGCAGTTCTTC
TRBJ1-2 TRBD1 TRBV19 few CASSMGTGRGYGYTF TGTGCCAGTAGTATGGGGACAGGGCGCGGCTATGGCTACACCTTC
TRBJ2-2 - TRBV7-2 - CASSLGPGDTGELFF TGTGCCAGCAGCTTAGGGCCAGGGGACACCGGGGAGCTGTTTTTT
TRBJ2-2 - TRBV6-1 - CASSRRTANTGELFF TGTGCCAGCAGCCGACGGACTGCGAACACCGGGGAGCTGTTTTTT
TRBJ1-5 TRBD1 TRBV2 - CASSERQGASNQPQHF TGTGCCAGCAGTGAAAGACAGGGGGCAAGCAATCAGCCCCAGCATTTT
TRBJ2-7 - TRBV18 - CASSPSSYEQYF TGTGCCAGCTCACCGAGCTCCTACGAGCAGTACTTC
TRBJ1-1 - TRBV5-4 - CASSLWGGLNTEAFF TGTGCCAGCAGCTTGTGGGGGGGGCTGAACACTGAAGCTTTCTTT
TRBJ2-1 TRBD2 TRBV5-1 - CASIEPGLAGSHEQFF TGCGCCAGCATCGAACCGGGACTAGCGGGATCACACGAGCAGTTCTTC
TRBJ2-2 TRBD1 TRBV2 - CASSENTRGPSGELFF TGTGCCAGCAGTGAGAACACCAGGGGGCCATCCGGGGAGCTGTTTTTT
TRBJ2-7 - TRBV5-1 - CASSPGVAVTYEQYF TGCGCCAGCAGCCCGGGGGTAGCGGTGACCTACGAGCAGTACTTC
TRBJ1-1 TRBD1 TRBV19 - CASSLGQVVNTEAFF TGTGCCAGTAGTCTCGGACAGGTGGTTAACACTGAAGCTTTCTTT
TRBJ1-3 - TRBV9 - CASSVDWESGNTIYF TGTGCCAGCAGCGTAGACTGGGAGTCTGGAAACACCATATATTTT
TRBJ2-2 - TRBV5-1 - CASSLLSGANTGELFF TGCGCCAGCAGCTTGTTATCCGGAGCGAACACCGGGGAGCTGTTTTTT
TRBJ2-1 TRBD2 TRBV5-1 - CASSLTSDMYNEQFF TGCGCCAGCAGCTTGACTAGCGATATGTACAATGAGCAGTTCTTC
TRBJ2-3 TRBD2 TRBV5-4 - CASSFAGDNTDTQYF TGTGCCAGCAGCTTTGCGGGGGATAACACAGATACGCAGTATTTT
TRBJ2-7 TRBD1 TRBV29-1 - CSVGTGYQQYF TGCAGCGTTGGGACAGGGTACCAGCAGTACTTC
TRBJ2-7 - TRBV12-5 - CASGADTQYEQYF TGTGCTAGTGGCGCAGACACCCAGTACGAGCAGTACTTC
TRBJ2-6 - TRBV27 - CASSLGQSWGANVLTF TGTGCCAGCAGTTTGGGGCAGTCTTGGGGGGCCAACGTCCTGACTTTC
TRBJ2-5 - TRBV23-1 - CAPEGRPGAQYF TGCGCCCCGGAGGGGAGACCTGGAGCCCAGTACTTC
TRBJ1-2 TRBD1 TRBV7-3 - CASSLSGTGPNYGYTF TGTGCCAGCAGCTTATCAGGGACAGGGCCTAACTATGGCTACACCTTC
TRBJ2-5 TRBD1 TRBV2 - CASRDRGETQYF TGTGCCAGCCGAGACAGGGGAGAGACCCAGTACTTC
TRBJ2-1 TRBD2 TRBV9 - CASSRTSGAYNEQFF TGTGCCAGCAGTAGAACTAGCGGAGCCTACAATGAGCAGTTCTTC
TRBJ2-7 TRBD2 TRBV9 once CASTLGGRDDEQYF TGTGCCAGCACTCTTGGCGGGAGGGACGACGAGCAGTACTTC
TRBJ2-3 TRBD2 TRBV5-1 - CASSLAVAGDSTDTQYF TGCGCCAGCAGCTTGGCCGTCGCGGGAGACAGCACAGATACGCAGTATTTT
TRBJ1-5 TRBD1 TRBV27 - CASSLQGNQPQHF TGTGCCAGCAGTCTACAGGGGAATCAGCCCCAGCATTTT
TRBJ1-1 - TRBV9 - CASTQTAVATEAFF TGTGCCAGCACCCAAACAGCCGTCGCCACTGAAGCTTTCTTT
TRBJ2-5 - TRBV2 - CASSGGGGAGTQYF TGTGCCAGCAGCGGAGGTGGGGGGGCAGGGACCCAGTACTTC